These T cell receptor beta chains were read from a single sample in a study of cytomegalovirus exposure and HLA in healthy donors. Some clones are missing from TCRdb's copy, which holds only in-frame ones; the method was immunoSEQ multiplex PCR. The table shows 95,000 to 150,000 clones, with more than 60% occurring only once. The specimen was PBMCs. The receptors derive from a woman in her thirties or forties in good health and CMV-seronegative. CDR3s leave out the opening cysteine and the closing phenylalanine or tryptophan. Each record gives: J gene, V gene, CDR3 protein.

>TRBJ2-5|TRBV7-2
ASSLVPQGLETQY
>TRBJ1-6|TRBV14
ASSQEAVNSPLH
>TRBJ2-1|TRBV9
ASSGLAGGRNEQF
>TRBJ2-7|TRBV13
ASRQGQVSYEQY
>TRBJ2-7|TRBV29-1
SVEYPSGRHEQY
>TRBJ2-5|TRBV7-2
ASSQPQTAETQY
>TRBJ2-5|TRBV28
ASSFPDREETQY
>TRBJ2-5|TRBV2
ASSVLADQETQY
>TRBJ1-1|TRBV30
AWRTGENTEAF
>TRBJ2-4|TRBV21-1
ASSNSRGCRVKNIQY
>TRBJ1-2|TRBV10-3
AITDGGGGYT
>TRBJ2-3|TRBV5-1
ASSLGAGPPDTQY
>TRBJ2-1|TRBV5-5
ASSLGAGSIEQF
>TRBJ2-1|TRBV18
ASSPREGSSYNEQF
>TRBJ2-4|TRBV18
ASSPRQGASDIQY
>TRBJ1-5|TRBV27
ASSLWGPGRSNQPQH
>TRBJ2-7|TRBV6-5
ASSYEGGATYEQY
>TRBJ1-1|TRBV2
ASRKGENTEAF
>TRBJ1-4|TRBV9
ASSGPDRSGFEKLF
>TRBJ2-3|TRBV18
ASSPSGQGYTDTQY
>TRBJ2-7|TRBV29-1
SVVPRQSYEQY
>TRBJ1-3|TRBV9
ASSVQGYGNTIY
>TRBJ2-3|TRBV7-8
ASSLYPSRTDTQY
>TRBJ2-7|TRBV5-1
ASSGGGRNSSSYEQY
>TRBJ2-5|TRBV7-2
ASSPDGSGGETQY
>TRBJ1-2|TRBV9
ASSVGGTGVYYGYT
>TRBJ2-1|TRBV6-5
ASSPLLAGVSSQF
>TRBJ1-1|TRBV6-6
ASSMGQGGAF
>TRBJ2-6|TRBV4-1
ASSQGTGGAGTLGANVLT
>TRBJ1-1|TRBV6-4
ASSGARGTEAF
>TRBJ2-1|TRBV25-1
ASSILGSYNEQF
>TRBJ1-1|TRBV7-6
ASSFRYGEPSEAF
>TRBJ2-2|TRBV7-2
ASSQVSGKPTGELF
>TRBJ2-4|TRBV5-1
ASSGGQGNKNIQY
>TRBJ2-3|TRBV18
ASSPRAGSTDTQY
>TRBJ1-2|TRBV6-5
ASSNHQGRSYT
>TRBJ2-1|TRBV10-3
AITDTGTSGRNEQF
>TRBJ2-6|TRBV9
ASSVGVTGALTANVLT
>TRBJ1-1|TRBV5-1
ASSSEYGQLVGF
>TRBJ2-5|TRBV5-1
ASSQRGSQETQY